This TCR beta chain derives from a study of blood T cell repertoires in COVID-19. Across the study: Nucleic acid was either cDNA or gDNA, and it came from T cells, B-cell-depleted T cells, or PBMCs.

The CDR3 contains 14 residues. Germline CDR1 SGHRS, CDR2 YFSETQ. Trimming removed 3 bases at V and 7 bases at J, with 14 bases between. Per the study methods: Cell counts per sample came from amplifying reference gene primers. The data were produced by immunoSEQ multiplex PCR, yet TCRdb's version contains in-frame clones alone and is incomplete. Clone size and the V and J calls come from that table; the DNA yielded D and trimming. The repertoire holds tens of thousands of clones, 65% to 85% seen once, with more than 4% in the top ten. The clonotype was recovered from a woman in her sixties with acute or convalescent COVID-19. The V call is TRBV5-1, the J call TRBJ2-1; no firm D call. What was sequenced was peripheral blood. CDR3 sequence: CASSSPPELNEQFF. The CDR3 DNA reads as TGCGCCAGCAGCTCCCCCCCCGAGCTTAATGAGCAGTTCTTC.